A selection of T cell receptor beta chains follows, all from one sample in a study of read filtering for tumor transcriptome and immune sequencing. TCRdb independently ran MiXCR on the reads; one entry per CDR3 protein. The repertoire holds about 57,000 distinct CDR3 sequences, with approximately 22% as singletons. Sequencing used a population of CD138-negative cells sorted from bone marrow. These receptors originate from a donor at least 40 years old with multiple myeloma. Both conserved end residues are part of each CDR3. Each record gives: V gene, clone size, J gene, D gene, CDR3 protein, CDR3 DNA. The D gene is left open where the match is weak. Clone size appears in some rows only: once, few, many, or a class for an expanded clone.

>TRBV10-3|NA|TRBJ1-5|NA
CAISGSNQPQHF
TGTGCCATCAGTGGGTCCAATCAGCCCCAGCATTTT
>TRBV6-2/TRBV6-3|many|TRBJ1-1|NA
CASSPVYFEAFF
TGTGCCAGCAGCCCAGTATACTTTGAAGCTTTCTTT
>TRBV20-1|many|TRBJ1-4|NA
CSARVQNNEKLFF
TGCAGTGCTCGGGTCCAGAATAATGAAAAACTGTTTTTT
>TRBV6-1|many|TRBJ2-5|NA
CASNWAGEETQYF
TGTGCCAGCAACTGGGCAGGGGAAGAGACCCAGTACTTC
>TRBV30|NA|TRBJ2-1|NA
CAWIGGIGEQFF
TGTGCCTGGATTGGGGGGATAGGTGAGCAGTTCTTC
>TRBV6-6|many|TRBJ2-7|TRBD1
CASSRTGRNEQYF
TGTGCCAGCAGTAGGACAGGTCGGAACGAGCAGTACTTC
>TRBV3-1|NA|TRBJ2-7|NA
CASSPAGLNEQYF
TGTGCCAGCAGCCCGGCGGGGCTGAACGAGCAGTACTTC
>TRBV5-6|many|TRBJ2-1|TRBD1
CASSFRDRENNEQFF
TGTGCCAGCAGTTTCCGGGACAGGGAAAACAATGAGCAGTTCTTC
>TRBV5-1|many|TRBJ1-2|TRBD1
CASSLNSGTGLNDGYTF
TGCGCCAGCAGCTTGAACTCCGGGACAGGGTTGAACGATGGCTACACCTTC
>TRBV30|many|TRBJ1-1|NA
CAWSAHRDTEAFF
TGTGCCTGGAGCGCCCACAGGGACACTGAAGCTTTCTTT
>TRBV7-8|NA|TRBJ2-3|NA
CASSLKGPHTDTQYF
TGTGCCAGCAGCTTAAAGGGACCTCACACAGATACGCAGTATTTT
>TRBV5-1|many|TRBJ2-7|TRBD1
CASSLTVTGTYEQYF
TGCGCCAGCAGCTTGACCGTGACAGGGACCTACGAGCAGTACTTC
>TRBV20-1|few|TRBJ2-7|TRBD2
CSARDDSSGGYEQYF
TGCAGTGCTAGAGATGATTCTAGCGGGGGTTACGAGCAGTACTTC
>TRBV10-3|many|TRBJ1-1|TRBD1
CASSDRGGNTEAFF
TGTGCCTCCTCGGACAGGGGGGGCAACACTGAAGCTTTCTTT
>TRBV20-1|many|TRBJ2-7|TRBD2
CSARDLSGASHPYEQYF
TGCAGTGCTAGAGATTTGAGCGGGGCGTCTCACCCCTACGAGCAGTACTTC
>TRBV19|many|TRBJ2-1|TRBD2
CASSSRLAGGHEQFF
TGTGCCAGTAGTTCACGACTAGCGGGAGGGCATGAGCAGTTCTTC
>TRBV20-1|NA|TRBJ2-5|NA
CSATSTRGGTSEETQYF
TGCAGTGCTACGTCTACCCGAGGGGGGACGTCGGAAGAGACCCAGTACTTC
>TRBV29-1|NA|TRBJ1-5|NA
CSVVTGYNQPQHF
TGCAGCGTTGTGACAGGCTACAATCAGCCCCAGCATTTT
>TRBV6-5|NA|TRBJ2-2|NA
CASSEIVLEELFF
TGTGCCAGCAGCGAAATTGTATTAGAGGAGCTGTTTTTT
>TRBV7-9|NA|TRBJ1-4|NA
CASINSSGNSEKLFF
TGTGCCAGCATCAACTCCTCTGGGAACAGTGAAAAACTGTTTTTT
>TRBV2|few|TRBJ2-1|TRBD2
CASRAGGPSDEQFF
TGTGCCAGCAGGGCGGGAGGCCCCTCGGATGAGCAGTTCTTC
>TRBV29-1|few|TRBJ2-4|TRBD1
CSVDRAENIQCF
TGCAGCGTGGACAGGGCGGAAAACATTCAGTGCTTC
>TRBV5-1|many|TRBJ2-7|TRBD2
CASSPRLSGAPYEQYF
TGCGCCAGCAGCCCGCGGCTCAGCGGGGCACCCTACGAGCAGTACTTC
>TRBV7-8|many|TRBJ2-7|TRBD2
CASSFSGGYEQYF
TGTGCCAGCAGCTTTAGCGGGGGCTACGAGCAGTACTTC
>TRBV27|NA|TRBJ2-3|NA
CASSPWGLTDTQYF
TGTGCCAGCAGCCCCTGGGGGCTCACCGATACGCAGTATTTT
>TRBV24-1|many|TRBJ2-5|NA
CATSDSGGHQETQYF
TGTGCCACCAGTGATTCCGGGGGTCACCAAGAGACCCAGTACTTC
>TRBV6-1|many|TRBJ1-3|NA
CASSERTSSGNTIYF
TGTGCCAGCAGTGAAAGGACGAGCTCTGGAAACACCATATATTTT
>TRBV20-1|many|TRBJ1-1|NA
CSATQVQLNTEAFF
TGCAGTGCCACGCAAGTCCAGTTGAACACTGAAGCTTTCTTT
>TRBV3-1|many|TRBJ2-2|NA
CASSRGGGNGELFF
TGTGCCAGCAGCCGTGGAGGGGGCAACGGGGAGCTGTTTTTT
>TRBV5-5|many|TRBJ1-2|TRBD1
CASSQTGDSSAGYTF
TGTGCCAGCAGCCAAACAGGGGATTCATCCGCTGGCTACACCTTC
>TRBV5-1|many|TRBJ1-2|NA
CASKNLDRSHYGYTF
TGCGCCAGCAAGAACCTCGACAGGTCCCACTATGGCTACACCTTC
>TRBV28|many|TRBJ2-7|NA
CASSLSGEATEQYF
TGTGCCAGCAGTTTAAGTGGGGAGGCGACCGAGCAGTACTTC
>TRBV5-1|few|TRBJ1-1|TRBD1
CASSLDRGHTEAFF
TGCGCCAGCAGCTTGGACAGGGGGCACACTGAAGCTTTCTTT